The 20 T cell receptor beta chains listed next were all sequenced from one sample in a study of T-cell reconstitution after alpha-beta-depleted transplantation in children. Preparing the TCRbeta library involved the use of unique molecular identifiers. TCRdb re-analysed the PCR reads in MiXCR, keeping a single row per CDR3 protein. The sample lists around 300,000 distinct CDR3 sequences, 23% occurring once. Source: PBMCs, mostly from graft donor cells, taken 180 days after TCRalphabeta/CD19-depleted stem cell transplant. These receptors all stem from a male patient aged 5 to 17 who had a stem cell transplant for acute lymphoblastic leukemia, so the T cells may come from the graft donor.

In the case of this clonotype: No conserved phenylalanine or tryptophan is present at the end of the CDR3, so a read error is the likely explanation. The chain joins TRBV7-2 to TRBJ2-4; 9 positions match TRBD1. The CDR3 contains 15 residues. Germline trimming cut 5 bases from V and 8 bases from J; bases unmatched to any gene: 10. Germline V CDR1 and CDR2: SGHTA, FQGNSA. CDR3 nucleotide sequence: TGTGCCAGCAGCACCGGGACAGGGAACCCTTACATTCAGTACTCC. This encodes CASSTGTGNPYIQYS.

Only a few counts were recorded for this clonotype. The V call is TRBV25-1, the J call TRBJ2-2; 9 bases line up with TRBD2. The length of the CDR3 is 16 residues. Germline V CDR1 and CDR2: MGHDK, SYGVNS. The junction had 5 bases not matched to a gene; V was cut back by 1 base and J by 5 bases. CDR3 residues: CASSELGTSKTGELFF. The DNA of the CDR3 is TGTGCCAGCAGTGAATTGGGGACTAGCAAGACCGGGGAGCTGTTTTTT.

In DNA, the CDR3 is TGCGCCAGCTCCCTGTCAGGCGAAGCTAACTATGGCTACACCTTC. Translation: CASSLSGEANYGYTF. The chain employs TRBV5-1 and TRBJ1-2; D unresolved. This CDR3 is 15 amino acids long. Germline V gene data show CDR1 as SGHRS and CDR2 as YFSETQ. Between the trimmed V and J ends, which lost 7 bases and 0 bases, there was a span of 16 bases.

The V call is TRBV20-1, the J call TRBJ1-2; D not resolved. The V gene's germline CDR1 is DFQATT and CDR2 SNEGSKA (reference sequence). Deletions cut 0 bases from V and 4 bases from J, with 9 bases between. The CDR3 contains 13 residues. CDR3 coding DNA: TGCAGTGCTAGAGATAGAAGCCCCTATGGCTACACCTTC. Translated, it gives CSARDRSPYGYTF.

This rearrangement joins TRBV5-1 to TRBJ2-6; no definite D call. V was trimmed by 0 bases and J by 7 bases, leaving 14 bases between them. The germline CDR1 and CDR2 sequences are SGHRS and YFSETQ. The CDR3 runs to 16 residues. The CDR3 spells CASSLAGVFGANVLTF. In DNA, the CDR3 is TGCGCCAGCAGCTTGGCAGGTGTCTTTGGAGCCAACGTCCTGACTTTC.

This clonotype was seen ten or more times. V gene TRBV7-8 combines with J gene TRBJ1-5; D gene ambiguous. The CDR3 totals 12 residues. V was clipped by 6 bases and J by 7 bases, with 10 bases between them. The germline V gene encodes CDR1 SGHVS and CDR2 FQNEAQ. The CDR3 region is CASRAAGQPQHF. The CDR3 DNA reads TGTGCCAGCAGGGCGGCGGGGCAGCCCCAGCATTTT.

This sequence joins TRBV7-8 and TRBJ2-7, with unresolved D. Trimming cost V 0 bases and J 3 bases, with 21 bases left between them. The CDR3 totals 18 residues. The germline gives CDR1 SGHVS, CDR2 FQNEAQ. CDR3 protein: CASSLAKVSVQPLYEQYF. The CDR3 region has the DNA TGTGCCAGCAGCTTAGCGAAGGTATCGGTCCAACCCCTCTACGAGCAGTACTTC.

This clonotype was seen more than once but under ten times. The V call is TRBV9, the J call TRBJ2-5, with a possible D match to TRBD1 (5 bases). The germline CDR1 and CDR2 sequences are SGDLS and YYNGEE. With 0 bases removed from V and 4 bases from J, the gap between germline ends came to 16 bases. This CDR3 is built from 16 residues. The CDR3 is CASSVALPGLGETQYF. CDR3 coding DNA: TGTGCCAGCAGCGTAGCCCTCCCAGGGTTAGGAGAGACCCAGTACTTC.

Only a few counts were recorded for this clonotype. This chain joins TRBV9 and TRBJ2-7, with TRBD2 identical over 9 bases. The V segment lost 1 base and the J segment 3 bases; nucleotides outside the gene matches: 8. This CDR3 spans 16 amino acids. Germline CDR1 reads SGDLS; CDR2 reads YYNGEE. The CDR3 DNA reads TGTGCCAGCAGCGTATACTCGACTAGCGGTTTCTACGAGCAGTACTTC. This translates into CASSVYSTSGFYEQYF.

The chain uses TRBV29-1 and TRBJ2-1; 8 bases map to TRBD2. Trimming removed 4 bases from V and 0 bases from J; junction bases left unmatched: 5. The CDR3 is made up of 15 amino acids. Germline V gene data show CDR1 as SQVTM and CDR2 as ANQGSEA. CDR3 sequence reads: CSVGRAGASYNEQFF. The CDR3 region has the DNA TGCAGCGTTGGAAGAGCGGGGGCCTCCTACAATGAGCAGTTCTTC.

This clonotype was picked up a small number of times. The CDR3 coding sequence is TGTGCCAGCAGCAGTCCCCACAGCGCCCTTATCTACGAGCAGTACTTC. It specifies CASSSPHSALIYEQYF. J is TRBJ2-7 and V is TRBV7-9; the D is unclear. CDR3 length: 16 amino acids. Germline CDR1 SEHNR, CDR2 FQNEAQ (reference sequence). V dropped 5 bases and J dropped 3 bases, with 20 bases sitting between them.

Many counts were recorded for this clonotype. The CDR3 nucleotides are TGCAGCGTTGTATCCGGTGTCGGGGAGCTGTTTTTT. As protein: CSVVSGVGELFF. The chain is built from TRBV29-1 and TRBJ2-2; no clear D gene. The V end was cut by 4 bases, the J end by 7 bases, with 10 bases between. This CDR3 contains 12 residues. The germline V gene has CDR1 SQVTM and CDR2 ANQGSEA.

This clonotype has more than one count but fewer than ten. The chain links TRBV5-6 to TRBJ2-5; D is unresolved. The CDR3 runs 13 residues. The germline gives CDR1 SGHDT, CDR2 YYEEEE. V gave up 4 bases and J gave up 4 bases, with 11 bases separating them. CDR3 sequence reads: CASSPNPGETQYF. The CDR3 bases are TGTGCCAGCAGCCCAAATCCCGGAGAGACCCAGTACTTC.

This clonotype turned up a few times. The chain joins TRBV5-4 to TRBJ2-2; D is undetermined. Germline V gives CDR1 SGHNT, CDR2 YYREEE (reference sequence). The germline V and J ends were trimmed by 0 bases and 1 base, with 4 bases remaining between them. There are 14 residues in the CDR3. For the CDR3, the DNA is TGTGCCAGCAGCTTGGTAGAGAACACCGGGGAGCTGTTTTTT. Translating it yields CASSLVENTGELFF.

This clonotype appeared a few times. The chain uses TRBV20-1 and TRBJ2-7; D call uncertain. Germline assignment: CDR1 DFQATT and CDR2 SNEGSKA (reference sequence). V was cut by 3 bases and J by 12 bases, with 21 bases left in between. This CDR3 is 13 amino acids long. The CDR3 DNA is TGCAGTGCTAGTAGGGTCCCCGCTGGGGAAACGTACTTC. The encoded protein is CSASRVPAGETYF.

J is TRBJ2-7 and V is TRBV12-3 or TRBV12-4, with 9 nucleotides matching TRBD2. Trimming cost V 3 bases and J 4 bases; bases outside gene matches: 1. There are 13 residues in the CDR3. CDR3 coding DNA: TGTGCCAGCAGTTTCGCGGGAGGGTACGAGCAGTACTTC. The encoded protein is CASSFAGGYEQYF.

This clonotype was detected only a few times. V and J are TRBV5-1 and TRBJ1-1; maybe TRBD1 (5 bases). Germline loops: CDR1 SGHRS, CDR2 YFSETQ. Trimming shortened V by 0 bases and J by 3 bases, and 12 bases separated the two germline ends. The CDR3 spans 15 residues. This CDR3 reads CASSLVQGPDTEAFF. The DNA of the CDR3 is TGCGCCAGCAGCTTGGTTCAGGGACCAGACACTGAAGCTTTCTTT.

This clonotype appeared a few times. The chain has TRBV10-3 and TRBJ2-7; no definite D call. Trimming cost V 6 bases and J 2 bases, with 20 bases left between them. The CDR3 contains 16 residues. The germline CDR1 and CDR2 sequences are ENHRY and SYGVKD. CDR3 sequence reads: CAIRGRSVHDTYEQYF. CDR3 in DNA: TGTGCCATCAGAGGTCGAAGCGTACACGACACCTACGAGCAGTACTTC.

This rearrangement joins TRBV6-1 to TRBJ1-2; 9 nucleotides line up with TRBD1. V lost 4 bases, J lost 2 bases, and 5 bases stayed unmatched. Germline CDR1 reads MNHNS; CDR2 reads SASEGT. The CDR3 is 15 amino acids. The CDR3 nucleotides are TGTGCCAGCAGTGCGGGGACAGGGCAAAACTATGGCTACACCTTC. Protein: CASSAGTGQNYGYTF.

This chain's CDR3 is CASSLPTVNTEAFF. DNA for the CDR3: TGCGCCAGCAGCTTACCGACGGTGAACACTGAAGCTTTCTTT. The chain carries TRBV5-1 and TRBJ1-1; D is undetermined. The germline gives CDR1 SGHRS, CDR2 YFSETQ. V was cut by 2 bases and J by 0 bases, with 8 bases left in between. The CDR3 extends over 14 amino acids.